Listed here are 10 T cell receptor beta chains from one sample, sequenced in a study of T cells after posttransplantation cyclophosphamide. Treatment was busulfan-fludarabine conditioning, a marrow graft, and cyclophosphamide on days +3 and +4. Only in-frame clones appear in the TCRdb table, and some are missing; sequencing was by immunoSEQ multiplex PCR. This sample carries about 7,500 clones, none of them present only once. This sample comprised PBMCs, obtained 94 days after allogeneic stem cell transplant with posttransplant cyclophosphamide. These receptors all stem from a female patient over 55 who received an allogeneic stem cell transplant from an unrelated donor, was CMV-positive, and had acute GVHD only. Some T cells may be provided by the graft donor.

This chain uses TRBV7-6 with TRBJ2-5; 7 bases are a match to TRBD1. The V gene end was trimmed by 0 bases and the J gene end by 2 bases; junction bases not matched to a gene: 6. CDR1 SGHVS and CDR2 FNYEAQ come from the germline V gene. This CDR3 region has 16 residues. In DNA, the CDR3 is TGTGCCAGCAGCTTAGCGACAGGGATTCCGCAAGAGACCCAGTACTTC. It is translated as CASSLATGIPQETQYF.

This clone appeared many times. V gene TRBV11-2 combines with J gene TRBJ2-1, with D tentatively TRBD1 or TRBD2 (6 bases each). Deletions cut 5 bases from V and 2 bases from J, with 16 bases between. CDR3 length equals 16 residues. CDR1 is SGHAT, CDR2 FQNNGV, per germline. In DNA, the CDR3 is TGTGCCAGCAGCCTAAGAAGGAGGGGGACCTACAATGAGCAGTTCTTC. Translation gives CASSLRRRGTYNEQFF.

V is TRBV4-2 and J is TRBJ1-5, with a tentative D call TRBD1 (6 bases). V was pared by 5 bases and J by 6 bases, with 11 bases between. This CDR3 contains 13 residues. Germline CDR1 is LGHNA and CDR2 is YNFKEQ. CDR3 sequence reads: CASSARGFQPQHF. CDR3 nucleotides: TGTGCCAGCAGCGCCAGGGGCTTTCAGCCCCAGCATTTT.

This clone was seen ten or more times. The chain joins TRBV19 to TRBJ2-1; TRBD2 matches at 11 bases. Germline values: CDR1 LNHDA, CDR2 SQIVND (reference sequence). The CDR3 covers 14 residues. V shed 4 bases, J shed 7 bases, and the junction held 3 bases outside the gene matches. The CDR3 loop reads CASSTLAGGNEQFF. The CDR3 DNA reads as TGTGCCAGTAGTACCTTAGCGGGGGGGAATGAGCAGTTCTTC.

This clone was seen ten or more times. This chain connects TRBV28 to TRBJ2-7; TRBD2 agrees at 8 bases. Per germline, CDR1 MDHEN and CDR2 SYDVKM. The CDR3 contains 14 residues. Trimming took 2 bases from V and 5 from J; bases not matched to a gene: 5. This CDR3 is CASSLLAGAHEQYF. CDR3 nucleotide sequence: TGTGCCAGCAGTTTACTAGCGGGCGCCCACGAGCAGTACTTC.

The sample holds many counts of this clone. V and J are TRBV7-2 and TRBJ2-5; TRBD1 agrees at 8 bases. This CDR3 spans 17 amino acids. The V segment lost 3 bases and the J segment 5 bases; nucleotides outside the gene matches: 14. The germline V gene has CDR1 SGHTA and CDR2 FQGNSA. The chain's CDR3 is CASSFQRTGTSGETQYF. CDR3 DNA: TGTGCCAGCAGCTTTCAAAGGACAGGGACGAGTGGGGAGACCCAGTACTTC.

Ten or more counts support this clone. CDR3 residues: CASKASGSGTGELFF. The CDR3 nucleotides read TGTGCCTCAAAGGCGAGCGGGAGTGGTACCGGGGAGCTGTTTTTT. The genes are TRBV10-3 and TRBJ2-2; 8 bases are shared with TRBD2. Trimming cost V 11 bases and J 5 bases; bases outside gene matches: 13. Germline-derived CDR1 and CDR2 are ENHRY and SYGVKD. This CDR3 region has 15 residues.

A few counts support this clone. The V call is TRBV2, the J call TRBJ2-5; 7 bases map to TRBD1. Germline V CDR1 and CDR2: SNHLY, FYNNEI. Trimming removed 1 base from V and 5 bases from J; junction bases left unmatched: 7. This CDR3 is 15 amino acids long. Written as DNA, the CDR3 is TGTGCCAGCAGTGAAGAGACAGGGTGGTTGGAGACCCAGTACTTC. The encoded protein is CASSEETGWLETQYF.

This clone appeared many times. This chain uses TRBV19 with TRBJ2-2; 12 bases match TRBD2. There are 19 residues in the CDR3. CDR1 is LNHDA, CDR2 SQIVND, per germline (reference sequence). Trimming cost V 6 bases and J 0 bases; bases outside gene matches: 11. The CDR3 spells CASRGLAGKSFANTGELFF. CDR3 DNA: TGTGCCAGTAGGGGACTAGCGGGTAAAAGCTTCGCGAACACCGGGGAGCTGTTTTTT.

This clone is judged medium-sized. The chain combines TRBV2 with TRBJ2-1; maybe TRBD2 (6 bases). The CDR3 totals 13 residues. Germline assignment: CDR1 SNHLY and CDR2 FYNNEI. Trimming removed 6 bases from V and 6 bases from J, with 12 bases in between. The CDR3, as DNA: TGTGCCAGCAGCGGGACTCCCCTCAATGAGCAGTTCTTC. Amino acid sequence: CASSGTPLNEQFF.